The 23 T cell receptor beta chains below were found in one sample sequenced in a study of CD8+CD57+ T cells in acquired aplastic anemia. Template material for TCR beta VDJ and CDR3 profiling consisted of genomic DNA. TCRdb reprocessed the reads via MiXCR and lists one record per CDR3 protein. The table includes approximately 200,000 distinct CDR3 sequences, roughly half detected once. The sequencing sample was made of sorted CD4+, CD8+, or CD8+CD57+ T cells (not recorded which) from PBMCs. All receptors come from a human donor in good health, serving as a control.

This clonotype occurred a few times. Germline is not matched at one junction end, which may reflect a read error. The chain uses TRBV7-6 and TRBJ2-3, with a weak D call TRBD1 (6 bases). The CDR3 loop spans 15 amino acids. Per germline, CDR1 SGHVS and CDR2 FNYEAQ. The CDR3 region is CASSFTGTSTDTKYF. In DNA, the CDR3 is TGCGCCAGCAGCTTTACAGGGACGAGCACAGATACGAAGTATTTT. Together with reference TRBV7-6 and TRBJ2-3, the CDR3 gives the full variable domain: GAGVSQSPRYKVTKRGQDVALRCDPISGHVSLYWYRQALGQGPEFLTYFNYEAQQDKSGLPNDRFSAERPEGSISTLTIQRTEQRDSAMYRCASSFTGTSTDTKYFGPGTRLTVL.

The genes are TRBV7-2 and TRBJ2-1; D may be TRBD2 (5 bases). Trimming removed 5 bases at V and 3 bases at J, with 11 bases between. Per the germline V gene, CDR1 is SGHTA and CDR2 is FQGNSA. This CDR3 spans 14 amino acids. Here the CDR3 reads CASSAPGFYNEQFF. The CDR3 bases are TGTGCCAGCAGCGCACCGGGGTTCTACAATGAGCAGTTCTTC.

V and J are TRBV7-8 and TRBJ2-7; D is perhaps TRBD1 (5 bases). CDR1 and CDR2 (germline): SGHVS, FQNEAQ. The V and J ends lost 3 bases and 2 bases respectively, with 11 bases between them. CDR3 size: 14 residues. The CDR3 is CASSFTTETYEQYF. The DNA for the CDR3 is TGTGCCAGCAGCTTCACGACAGAGACCTACGAGCAGTACTTC. Supplemented by reference TRBV7-8 and TRBJ2-7, the full variable domain reads GAGVSQSPRYKVAKRGQDVALRCDPISGHVSLFWYQQALGQGPEFLTYFQNEAQLDKSGLPSDRFFAERPEGSVSTLKIQRTQQEDSAVYLCASSFTTETYEQYFGPGTRLTVT.

This clonotype was seen at least ten times. The chain employs TRBV19 and TRBJ1-4, with 7 bases aligning to TRBD1. The CDR3 is 15 amino acids. Germline CDR1 and CDR2: LNHDA and SQIVND (reference sequence). V trimming: 1 base; J trimming: 4 bases; junction bases outside the gene matches: 3. CDR3 coding DNA: TGTGCCAGTAGTATAGGGGACAGCCTTAATGAAAAACTGTTTTTT. Amino acid sequence: CASSIGDSLNEKLFF. The full variable domain, with the rest looked up from reference TRBV19 and TRBJ1-4, is DGGITQSPKYLFRKEGQNVTLSCEQNLNHDAMYWYRQDPGQGLRLIYYSQIVNDFQKGDIAEGYSVSREKKESFPLTVTSAQKNPTAFYLCASSIGDSLNEKLFFGSGTQLSVL.

This clonotype has ten or more counts. J is TRBJ2-3 and V is TRBV7-8; D unclear. V dropped 1 base and J dropped 2 bases, with 4 bases sitting between them. Germline lookup yields CDR1 SGHVS and CDR2 FQNEAQ. The CDR3 runs to 13 residues. The DNA of the CDR3 is TGTGCCAGCAGCTTAGGGACCACAGATACGCAGTATTTT. It specifies CASSLGTTDTQYF.

V usage is TRBV24-1 and J usage is TRBJ2-7, with TRBD1 matching over 7 bases. The CDR3 is 14 amino acids. Trimming took 4 bases from V and 2 from J; bases not matched to a gene: 4. The germline V gene encodes CDR1 KGHDR and CDR2 SFDVKD. CDR3 sequence: CATSDGTETYEQYF. The CDR3 DNA reads as TGTGCCACCAGTGACGGGACAGAGACCTACGAGCAGTACTTC.

This clonotype was recorded at least ten times. V is TRBV7-3 and J is TRBJ2-2; 7 bases agree with TRBD1. Germline V CDR1 and CDR2: SGHTA, FQGTGA. CDR3 length equals 16 residues. V trimming: 4 bases; J trimming: 1 base; junction bases outside the gene matches: 6. CDR3 nucleotide sequence: TGTGCCAGCAGCTCAAGACAGGGTCAGAACACCGGGGAGCTGTTTTTT. The encoded protein is CASSSRQGQNTGELFF.

As concerns this clonotype: This may come from a read error, since a much larger clone is one base off. The J gene is TRBJ1-1, the V gene TRBV6-5, with 7 bases matching TRBD1. This CDR3 has 14 residues. Germline values: CDR1 MNHEY, CDR2 SVGAGI. DNA for the CDR3: TGTGCCAGCAGCTACAGGGGACTGAACACTGAAGCTCTCTTT. It yields the protein CASSYRGLNTEALF.

This rearrangement joins TRBV19 to TRBJ2-1, with 7 bases fitting TRBD1. V lost 5 bases to trimming and J lost 5 bases; unmatched junction nucleotides: 3. In germline, CDR1 is LNHDA, CDR2 SQIVND (reference sequence). This CDR3 spans 13 amino acids. The DNA of the CDR3 is TGTGCCAGTAGTGGGACAGCGAACAATGAGCAGTTCTTC. Its translation: CASSGTANNEQFF.

The table lists this clonotype with a few counts. The chain employs TRBV5-6 and TRBJ2-1, with a possible D match to TRBD1 (6 bases). The CDR3 is 15 amino acids. Trimming removed 0 bases at V and 2 bases at J, with 9 bases between. Germline assignment: CDR1 SGHDT and CDR2 YYEEEE. Here the CDR3 DNA reads TGTGCCAGCAGCTTGGGTCGGACAGCCTACAATGAGCAGTTCTTC. Protein: CASSLGRTAYNEQFF.

This chain connects TRBV20-1 to TRBJ1-1; TRBD1 matches at 9 bases. The CDR3 is 14 amino acids. Germline V gene sequence: CDR1 DFQATT, CDR2 SNEGSKA (reference sequence). J gave up 5 bases and V 6 bases, and 10 bases lay outside the gene matches. The CDR3 reads CSAIATGGWTEAFF. The CDR3 bases are TGCAGTGCAATCGCGACAGGGGGTTGGACTGAAGCTTTCTTT.

As to this clonotype: One junction end does not reproduce the germline sequence, and a read error may be involved. V usage is TRBV7-8 and J usage is TRBJ2-5; TRBD2 matches 7 bases. The CDR3 spans 14 residues. Germline V gives CDR1 SGHVS, CDR2 FQNEAQ. CDR3 coding DNA: TGTGCCAGCAGTGAACAGCGGGGAAGGGAGACCCTGTACTTC. Amino acid sequence: CASSEQRGRETLYF.

CDR3 amino acids: CSVEEGPFYGYTF. The CDR3 DNA sequence: TGCAGCGTTGAGGAGGGGCCCTTCTATGGCTACACCTTC. The rearrangement joins TRBV29-1 to TRBJ1-2; perhaps TRBD1 as D (5 bases). CDR3 length: 13 residues. Germline CDR1 and CDR2: SQVTM and ANQGSEA. The V end lost 3 bases, the J end lost 4 bases, and 12 bases lay between the germline ends.

The table lists this clonotype with many counts. V gene TRBV29-1 combines with J gene TRBJ1-5; D uncertain. CDR1 is SQVTM, CDR2 ANQGSEA, per germline. V was shortened by 6 bases and J by 0 bases, with 9 bases between the two germline ends. The CDR3 covers 13 residues. CDR3 bases: TGCAGCGTAGCCCGCGGTAGCAATCAGCCCCAGCATTTT. It is translated as CSVARGSNQPQHF.

About this clonotype itself: The junction and the germline gene differ at one end; a read error may be behind it. The chain employs TRBV7-7 and TRBJ2-3, with TRBD2 matching 14 bases. Germline V lookup: CDR1 SSHAT, CDR2 FNYEAQ (reference sequence). This CDR3 has 19 residues. DNA for the CDR3: TGTGCTAGCAGCTTAGCGCCCAGGACTAGCGGGGGGCGCACAGATACGCAGTATTTT. It is translated as CASSLAPRTSGGRTDTQYF.

The J gene is TRBJ2-7, the V gene TRBV7-8; no firm D call. This CDR3 has 14 residues. Per the germline V gene, CDR1 is SGHVS and CDR2 is FQNEAQ. Trimming left V 0 bases short and J 7 bases short, with 13 bases between. CDR3: CASSLASTRREQYF. As DNA, the CDR3 is TGTGCCAGCAGCTTAGCTTCTACAAGGCGGGAGCAGTACTTC.

V is TRBV7-9 and J is TRBJ1-2; D not resolved. Between the trimmed V and J ends, which lost 1 base and 6 bases, there was a span of 12 bases. The germline V gene has CDR1 SEHNR and CDR2 FQNEAQ (reference sequence). This CDR3 comprises 14 residues. The CDR3 here is CASSLELPGHGYTF. CDR3 in DNA: TGTGCCAGCAGCTTAGAACTTCCCGGACATGGCTACACCTTC.

This clonotype was seen many times. The V call is TRBV5-4, the J call TRBJ1-3; TRBD1 matches at 8 bases. The CDR3 loop spans 18 amino acids. Per the germline V gene, CDR1 is SGHNT and CDR2 is YYREEE (reference sequence). V lost 4 bases and J lost 0; bases outside the gene matches: 12. CDR3 nucleotides: TGTGCCAGCAGCCGCTCGACTCGGACAGGGCCCTCTGGAAACACCATATATTTT. Its translation: CASSRSTRTGPSGNTIYF. Variable domain in full (rest from reference TRBV5-4 and TRBJ1-3): ETGVTQSPTHLIKTRGQQVTLRCSSQSGHNTVSWYQQALGQGPQFIFQYYREEENGRGNFPPRFSGLQFPNYSSELNVNALELDDSALYLCASSRSTRTGPSGNTIYFGEGSWLTVV.

The CDR3 here is CASSLANREAFF. CDR3 nucleotide sequence: TGTGCCAGCAGCTTAGCGAACAGGGAGGCTTTCTTT. The rearrangement uses TRBV11-2 and TRBJ1-1; tentative D call: TRBD1 (6 bases). Germline V CDR1 and CDR2: SGHAT, FQNNGV. The CDR3 length is 12 residues. V was cut by 1 base and J by 11 bases, with 11 bases left in between.

The chain joins TRBV5-1 to TRBJ2-1; 9 bases map to TRBD1. Unmatched junction bases numbered 6, after V lost 6 bases and J lost 5 bases. There are 14 residues in the CDR3. Looked up from germline, CDR1 is SGHRS and CDR2 is YFSETQ. The chain's CDR3 is CASTSGTGNNEQFF. In DNA, the CDR3 is TGCGCCAGCACCTCCGGGACAGGGAACAATGAGCAGTTCTTC.

The chain is built from TRBV7-2 and TRBJ1-5; D unresolved. The germline V gene encodes CDR1 SGHTA and CDR2 FQGNSA. The CDR3 sequence is 13 residues long. The germline V and J ends were trimmed by 1 base and 7 bases, with 8 bases remaining between them. As DNA, the CDR3 is TGTGCCAGCAGCTTAGTTCCGTGGCAGCCCCAGCATTTT. Translation: CASSLVPWQPQHF.

V gene TRBV7-8 combines with J gene TRBJ2-7; D is undetermined. Germline-derived CDR1 and CDR2 are SGHVS and FQNEAQ. CDR3 size: 13 residues. The V end lost 1 base, the J end lost 6 bases, and 10 bases lay between the germline ends. The CDR3 DNA sequence: TGTGCCAGCAGCTTAGAAAGGGTGGGCGAGCAGTACTTC. Its translation is CASSLERVGEQYF.

The chain joins TRBV19 to TRBJ2-7; D may match TRBD1 or TRBD2 (5 bases each). The germline V gene has CDR1 LNHDA and CDR2 SQIVND (reference sequence). Trimming cost V 9 bases and J 4 bases, with 19 bases left between them. The CDR3 spans 14 residues. The CDR3 loop is CASTSPGTLYEQYF. For the CDR3, the DNA is TGTGCCAGCACCAGTCCCGGGACGTTGTACGAGCAGTACTTC. Using reference TRBV19 and TRBJ2-7 for the parts outside the CDR3, the full variable domain is DGGITQSPKYLFRKEGQNVTLSCEQNLNHDAMYWYRQDPGQGLRLIYYSQIVNDFQKGDIAEGYSVSREKKESFPLTVTSAQKNPTAFYLCASTSPGTLYEQYFGPGTRLTVT.